The T cell receptor beta chain described here comes from a study of regulatory T cells in long-lasting Graves disease. General study results and limits: Persistent disease samples used TRBV28, TRBJ1-2 and TRBJ2-5 preferentially. Accuracy could have been hurt by small sample size.

This clonotype was picked up many times. What it binds is not known. Trimming removed 5 bases at V and 1 base at J, with 5 bases between. This CDR3 comprises 12 residues. Germline lookup yields CDR1 MDHEN and CDR2 SYDVKM. Through Arm-PCR of CDR3 regions and iRepertoire HTBI primers, TCR beta libraries were built. Methods used by the authors: Across samples, over 55 TRBV and more than twelve TRBJ segments were found. Via MiXCR, TCRdb re-called the multiplex PCR reads, giving one row per CDR3 protein. TCRdb's processing, not the study's, gives the V and J calls here. The sample consists of 500,000 to 800,000 distinct CDR3 sequences, around 32% of them appearing once. Specified time point: persistent/refractory GD, antithyroid drugs over 5 years with positive TRAb. The TCR library was prepared using RNA isolated from PBMCs.

This material consisted of peripheral blood mononuclear cells (PBMCs), taken when the disease was refractory, from a patient treated with antithyroid drugs. The TCR originated in a female donor with Graves disease. The chain joins TRBV28 to TRBJ1-1; D unclear. The CDR3 region has the DNA TGTGCCAGCAGTACCCGGAACACTGAAGCTTTCTTT. Translating it yields CASSTRNTEAFF.